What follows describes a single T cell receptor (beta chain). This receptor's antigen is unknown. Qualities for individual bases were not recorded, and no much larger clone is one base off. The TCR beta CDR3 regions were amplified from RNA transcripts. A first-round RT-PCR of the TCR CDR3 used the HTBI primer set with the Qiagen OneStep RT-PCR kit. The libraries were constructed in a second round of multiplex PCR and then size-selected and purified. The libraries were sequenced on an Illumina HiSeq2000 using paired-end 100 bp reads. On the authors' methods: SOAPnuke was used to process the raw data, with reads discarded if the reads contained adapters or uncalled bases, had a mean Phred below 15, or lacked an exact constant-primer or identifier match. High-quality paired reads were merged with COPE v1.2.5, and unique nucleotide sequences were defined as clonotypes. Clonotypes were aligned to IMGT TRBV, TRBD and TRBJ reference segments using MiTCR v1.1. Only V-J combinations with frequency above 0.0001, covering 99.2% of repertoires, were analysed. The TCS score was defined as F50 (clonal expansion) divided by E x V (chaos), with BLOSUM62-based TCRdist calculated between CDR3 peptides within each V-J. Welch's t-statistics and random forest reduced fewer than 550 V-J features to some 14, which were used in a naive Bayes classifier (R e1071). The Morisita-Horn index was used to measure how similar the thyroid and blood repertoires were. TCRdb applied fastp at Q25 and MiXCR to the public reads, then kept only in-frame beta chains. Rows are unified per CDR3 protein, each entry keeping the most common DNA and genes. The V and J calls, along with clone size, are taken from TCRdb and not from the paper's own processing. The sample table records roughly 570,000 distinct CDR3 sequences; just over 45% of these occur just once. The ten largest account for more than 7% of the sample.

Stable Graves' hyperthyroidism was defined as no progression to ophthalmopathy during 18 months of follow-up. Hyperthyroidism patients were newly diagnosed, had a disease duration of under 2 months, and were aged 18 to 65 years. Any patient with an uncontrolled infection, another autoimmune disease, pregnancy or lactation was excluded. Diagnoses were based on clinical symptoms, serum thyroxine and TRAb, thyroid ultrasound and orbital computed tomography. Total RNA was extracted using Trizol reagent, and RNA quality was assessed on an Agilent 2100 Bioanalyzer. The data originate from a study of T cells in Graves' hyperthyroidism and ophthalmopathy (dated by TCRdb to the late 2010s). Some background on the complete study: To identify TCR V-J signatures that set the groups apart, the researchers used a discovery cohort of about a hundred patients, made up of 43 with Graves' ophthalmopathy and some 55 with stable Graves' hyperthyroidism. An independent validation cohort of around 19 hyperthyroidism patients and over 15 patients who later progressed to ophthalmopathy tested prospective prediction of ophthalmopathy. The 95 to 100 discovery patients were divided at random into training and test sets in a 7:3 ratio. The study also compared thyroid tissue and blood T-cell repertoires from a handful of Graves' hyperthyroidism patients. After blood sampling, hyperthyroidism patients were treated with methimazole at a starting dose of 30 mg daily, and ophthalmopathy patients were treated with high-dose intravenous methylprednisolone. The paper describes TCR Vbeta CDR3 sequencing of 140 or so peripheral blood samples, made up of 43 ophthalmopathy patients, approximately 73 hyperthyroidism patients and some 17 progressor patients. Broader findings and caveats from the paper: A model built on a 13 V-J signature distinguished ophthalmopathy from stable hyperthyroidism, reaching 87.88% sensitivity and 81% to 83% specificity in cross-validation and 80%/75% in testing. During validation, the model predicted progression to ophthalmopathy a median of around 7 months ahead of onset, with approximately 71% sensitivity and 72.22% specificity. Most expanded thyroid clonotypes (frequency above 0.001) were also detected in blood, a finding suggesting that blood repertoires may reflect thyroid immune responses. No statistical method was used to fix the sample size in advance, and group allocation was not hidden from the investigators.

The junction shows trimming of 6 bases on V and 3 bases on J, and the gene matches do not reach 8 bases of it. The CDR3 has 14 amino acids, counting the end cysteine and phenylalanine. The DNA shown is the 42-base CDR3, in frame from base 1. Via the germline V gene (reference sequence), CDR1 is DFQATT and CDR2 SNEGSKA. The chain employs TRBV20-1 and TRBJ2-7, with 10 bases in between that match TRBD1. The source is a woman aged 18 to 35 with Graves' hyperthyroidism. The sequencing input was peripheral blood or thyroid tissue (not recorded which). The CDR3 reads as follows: CSAGTGDGYYEQYF. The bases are TGCAGTGCAGGGACAGGGGACGGTTACTACGAGCAGTACTTC.